These 31 T cell receptor beta chains were all obtained from the same sample, sequenced in a study of T-cell memory formation after mild COVID-19 (dated by TCRdb to the early 2020s). Library preparation used 5' RACE. TCRdb records Illumina NovaSeq 6000 as the sequencer. TCRdb reran the public reads through fastp at Q25 and MiXCR, keeping productive beta chains. Under each unique CDR3 protein, matching rows form one entry showing the most common genes and DNA. The sample yields around 300,000 distinct CDR3 sequences; roughly an eighth were counted once. Under 25% of the sample lies in the top ten. What was sequenced was PBMCs or a T cell subset sorted from them (not recorded which). The receptor source for this set is a man aged 18 to 30 who had mild COVID-19 (a few samples of this study predate the infection). The sample titles of this study are shuffled in the database, so cell type and time point are left out; the donor was told from shared clones.

This rearrangement joins TRBV7-3 to TRBJ2-5; no firm D call. From germline, CDR1 is SGHTA and CDR2 FQGTGA. V was shortened by 1 base and J by 3 bases, with 9 bases between the two germline ends. CDR3 size: 14 residues. In DNA, the CDR3 is TGTGCCAGCAGCTTAATGGGCAGAGAAGAGACCCAGTACTTC. This translates into CASSLMGREETQYF.

This chain uses TRBV7-6 with TRBJ2-2; 7 nucleotides line up with TRBD1. The V and J ends lost 5 bases and 5 bases, in that order; junction bases with no gene match: 8. The CDR3 totals 15 residues. Germline V gene data show CDR1 as SGHVS and CDR2 as FNYEAQ. Written as DNA, the CDR3 is TGTGCCAGCAGCCCCGGACAGGCGCGGACCGGGGAGCTGTTTTTT. Translated: CASSPGQARTGELFF.

The chain links TRBV12-5 to TRBJ2-1; 13 bases map to TRBD2. Germline CDR1 LGHNT, CDR2 FRNRAP. The CDR3 is made up of 17 amino acids. The J segment lost 6 bases and the V segment lost 6 bases, leaving 11 bases of the junction unmatched. CDR3 loop: CASGHGLAGAGGNEQFF. The CDR3 region has the DNA TGTGCTAGTGGCCATGGACTAGCGGGGGCGGGGGGCAATGAGCAGTTCTTC. The full variable domain, with the rest looked up from reference TRBV12-5 and TRBJ2-1, is DARVTQTPRHKVTEMGQEVTMRCQPILGHNTVFWYRQTMMQGLELLAYFRNRAPLDDSGMPKDRFSAEMPDATLATLKIQPSEPRDSAVYFCASGHGLAGAGGNEQFFGPGTRLTVL.

The rearrangement links TRBV6-1 to TRBJ2-5; D gene uncertain. Germline assignment: CDR1 MNHNS and CDR2 SASEGT. The CDR3 runs 15 residues. V shed 1 base and J shed 4 bases, with 13 bases lying between them. Here the CDR3 reads CASSEVLAVGETQYF. The CDR3 bases are TGTGCCAGCAGTGAAGTTTTAGCAGTTGGAGAGACCCAGTACTTC.

V gene TRBV3-1 combines with J gene TRBJ2-1, with D possibly called TRBD1 or TRBD2 (5 bases each). Per germline, CDR1 LGHDT and CDR2 YNNKEL (reference sequence). This CDR3 has 16 residues. V shed 4 bases and J shed 4 bases, with 17 bases lying between them. The CDR3 bases are TGTGCCAGCAGCCCCACGGGACGGGCGAGGTACAATGAGCAGTTCTTC. Its translation: CASSPTGRARYNEQFF.

This clonotype showed up just a few times. The V call is TRBV6-5, the J call TRBJ1-2; 9 positions match TRBD1. This CDR3 region has 16 residues. Trimming removed 2 bases from V and 4 bases from J; junction bases left unmatched: 8. Germline values: CDR1 MNHEY, CDR2 SVGAGI. This CDR3 is CASSYASGQGLYGYTF. The DNA for the CDR3 is TGTGCCAGCAGTTACGCGTCGGGACAGGGCCTCTATGGCTACACCTTC.

The rearrangement uses TRBV7-2 and TRBJ2-6, with 9 bases identical to TRBD2. V trimming: 2 bases; J trimming: 11 bases; junction bases outside the gene matches: 4. The CDR3 totals 14 residues. The V gene's germline CDR1 is SGHTA and CDR2 FQGNSA. This chain's CDR3 is CASSLTSGPHVLTF. The CDR3 DNA follows: TGTGCCAGCAGCTTAACTAGCGGGCCCCACGTCCTGACTTTC.

This chain uses TRBV7-2 with TRBJ2-5; D is ambiguous. Germline V gene data show CDR1 as SGHTA and CDR2 as FQGNSA. CDR3 length: 21 residues. Trimming removed 6 bases from V and 5 bases from J, with 37 bases in between. CDR3 region: CASSPLPLTWARTETRETQYF. In DNA, the CDR3 is TGTGCCAGCAGTCCCCTACCCCTAACCTGGGCTAGAACCGAAACGAGGGAGACCCAGTACTTC.

CDR3 bases: TGTGCCAGCAGTGACCGGCCCGGGACTTCCCAAGAGACCCAGTACTTC. Its translation is CASSDRPGTSQETQYF. The chain is built from TRBV6-2 or TRBV6-3 and TRBJ2-5; the D gene is possibly TRBD2 (6 bases). The CDR3 sequence is 16 residues long. V was cut by 5 bases and J by 1 base, with 17 bases left in between. CDR1 MNHEY and CDR2 SVGEGT come from the germline V gene.

V usage is TRBV7-3 and J usage is TRBJ1-2; a possible D gene is TRBD1 (5 bases). V dropped 5 bases and J dropped 6 bases, with 16 bases sitting between them. CDR1 is SGHTA and CDR2 is FQGTGA in the germline V gene. This CDR3 has 14 residues. For the CDR3, the DNA is TGTGCCAGCAGCCCCCGGCCGGGGGAGGATGGCTACACCTTC. Its protein product is CASSPRPGEDGYTF.

The rearrangement joins TRBV12-3 or TRBV12-4 to TRBJ2-3, with D uncertain. The CDR3 has 11 residues. The V end was cut by 6 bases, the J end by 5 bases, with 6 bases between. CDR3 in amino acids: CASRTGDTQYF. Here the CDR3 DNA reads TGTGCCAGCAGGACGGGAGATACGCAGTATTTT.

This clonotype occurred a few times. The chain employs TRBV7-2 and TRBJ1-1, with 10 bases matching TRBD1. The V gene end was trimmed by 5 bases and the J gene end by 10 bases; junction bases not matched to a gene: 10. Germline CDR1 is SGHTA and CDR2 is FQGNSA. CDR3 length: 14 amino acids. In DNA, the CDR3 is TGTGCCAGCAGCCCACTTGGGACAGGGGTTTCAGCTTTCTTT. Its protein is CASSPLGTGVSAFF.

This clonotype appeared many times. The rearrangement joins TRBV7-6 to TRBJ2-5; TRBD1 matches at 7 bases. Germline V gives CDR1 SGHVS, CDR2 FNYEAQ. V lost 4 bases to trimming and J lost 5 bases; unmatched junction nucleotides: 13. The CDR3 totals 16 residues. CDR3 DNA sequence: TGTGCCAGCAGCTCAGGGTTGACAGGGAGTAGGGAGACCCAGTACTTC. This translates into CASSSGLTGSRETQYF.

This clonotype was picked up a small number of times. The rearrangement links TRBV6-2 or TRBV6-3 to TRBJ1-6; D not resolved. The V end was cut by 5 bases, the J end by 5 bases, with 13 bases between. Per germline, CDR1 MNHEY and CDR2 SVGEGT. The CDR3 length is 15 residues. CDR3 DNA: TGTGCCAGCAGTCTGAGGACGGAAAATAATTCACCCCTCCACTTT. It is translated as CASSLRTENNSPLHF.

The genes are TRBV12-3 or TRBV12-4 and TRBJ2-3; D is possibly TRBD1 (5 bases). Trimming removed 2 bases from V and 4 bases from J, with 10 bases in between. The CDR3 has 14 residues. The CDR3 region has the DNA TGTGCCAGCAGTTTATCGTGGGGCCCAGATACGCAGTATTTT. Protein sequence: CASSLSWGPDTQYF.

This clonotype was recorded a few times. The chain recombines TRBV7-9 with TRBJ2-6; D is ambiguous. CDR1 is SEHNR, CDR2 FQNEAQ, per germline (reference sequence). V was clipped by 8 bases and J by 0 bases, with 20 bases between them. CDR3 length equals 18 residues. CDR3 DNA sequence: TGTGCCAGCGACCACGACGAAATTTCGGGCTCTGGGGCCAACGTCCTGACTTTC. Translation: CASDHDEISGSGANVLTF. Combining the CDR3 with reference TRBV7-9 and TRBJ2-6 gives the whole variable domain DTGVSQNPRHKITKRGQNVTFRCDPISEHNRLYWYRQTLGQGPEFLTYFQNEAQLEKSRLLSDRFSAERPKGSFSTLEIQRTEQGDSAMYLCASDHDEISGSGANVLTFGAGSRLTVL.

The chain recombines TRBV11-2 with TRBJ2-7; D unresolved. The CDR3 totals 12 residues. Trimming removed 1 base at V and 3 bases at J, with 4 bases between. CDR1 and CDR2 (germline): SGHAT, FQNNGV. CDR3 residues: CASSLVRYEQYF. The CDR3 nucleotides read TGTGCCAGCAGCTTAGTCCGCTACGAGCAGTACTTC. The entire variable domain, with the rest obtained from reference TRBV11-2 and TRBJ2-7, is as follows: EAGVAQSPRYKIIEKRQSVAFWCNPISGHATLYWYQQILGQGPKLLIQFQNNGVVDDSQLPKDRFSAERLKGVDSTLKIQPAKLEDSAVYLCASSLVRYEQYFGPGTRLTVT.

This clonotype occurred a few times. The chain joins TRBV7-2 to TRBJ2-1, with 9 bases fitting TRBD1. Germline loops: CDR1 SGHTA, CDR2 FQGNSA. The V segment lost 6 bases and the J segment 0 bases; nucleotides outside the gene matches: 6. The CDR3 is 16 amino acids. CDR3 in amino acids: CASSGQGKSSYNEQFF. The DNA of the CDR3 is TGTGCCAGCAGTGGACAGGGGAAAAGCTCCTACAATGAGCAGTTCTTC.

The gene calls are TRBV28 and TRBJ2-3, with D possibly being TRBD2 (5 bases). Germline lookup yields CDR1 MDHEN and CDR2 SYDVKM. The germline V and J ends were trimmed by 8 bases and 2 bases, with 23 bases remaining between them. The CDR3 covers 17 residues. CDR3 amino acids: CASSAHRRADYTDTQYF. In nucleotides, the CDR3 is TGTGCCAGCTCTGCCCACCGTAGGGCAGACTACACAGATACGCAGTATTTT.

This chain connects TRBV12-3 or TRBV12-4 to TRBJ1-2; D call uncertain. The CDR3 consists of 12 residues. Trimming took off 4 bases at V and 8 bases at J, with 11 bases between the two ends. The CDR3 loop reads CASSSEGSGYTF. The CDR3, as DNA: TGTGCCAGCAGTTCAGAGGGAAGCGGCTACACCTTC.

The chain's CDR3 is CASSPPPGQGSYEQYF. In nucleotides, the CDR3 is TGTGCCAGCAGCCCCCCGCCGGGACAGGGGTCCTACGAGCAGTACTTC. V gene TRBV7-6 combines with J gene TRBJ2-7; TRBD1 matches 10 bases. The CDR3 is made up of 16 amino acids. Germline CDR1 SGHVS, CDR2 FNYEAQ. The V gene end was trimmed by 5 bases and the J gene end by 1 base; junction bases not matched to a gene: 8. The full variable domain, its missing parts supplied by reference TRBV7-6 and TRBJ2-7, is GAGVSQSPRYKVTKRGQDVALRCDPISGHVSLYWYRQALGQGPEFLTYFNYEAQQDKSGLPNDRFSAERPEGSISTLTIQRTEQRDSAMYRCASSPPPGQGSYEQYFGPGTRLTVT.

The chain couples TRBV29-1 to TRBJ1-3; unclear D gene. The length of the CDR3 is 14 residues. Trimming pared 0 bases from V and 8 bases from J, leaving 14 bases between. The germline V gene encodes CDR1 SQVTM and CDR2 ANQGSEA. This chain's CDR3 is CSVEDREGGDTIYF. CDR3 nucleotides: TGCAGCGTTGAAGATCGGGAGGGAGGTGACACCATATATTTT.

This clonotype was seen at least ten times. This chain links TRBV10-3 with TRBJ2-5; perhaps TRBD2 as D (5 bases). V lost 5 bases, J lost 5 bases, and 18 bases lay in between. The CDR3 extends over 15 amino acids. Germline V lookup: CDR1 ENHRY, CDR2 SYGVKD. This CDR3 reads CAISPEVAGSETQYF. CDR3 in DNA: TGTGCCATCAGTCCGGAGGTTGCCGGTTCGGAGACCCAGTACTTC.

V gene TRBV12-3 or TRBV12-4 combines with J gene TRBJ2-3; a weak D match, TRBD2 (5 bases). The CDR3 is 15 residues long. Deletions cut 2 bases from V and 5 bases from J, with 14 bases between. The CDR3 nucleotides read TGTGCCAGCAGTTTAAGGACCGCCGGGGTAGATACGCAGTATTTT. Protein product: CASSLRTAGVDTQYF.

This clonotype turned up a few times. V and J are TRBV4-3 and TRBJ1-2; D is uncertain. V lost 3 bases to trimming and J lost 6 bases, with 26 bases between them. The CDR3 sequence is 18 residues long. Germline V CDR1 and CDR2: LGHNA, YSLEER. The CDR3 spells CASSQGPPRGVRVDGYTF. CDR3 in DNA: TGCGCCAGCAGCCAGGGCCCCCCTAGAGGCGTCCGGGTCGATGGCTACACCTTC.

The V call is TRBV5-6, the J call TRBJ1-5; no reliable D call. V lost 4 bases, J lost 0 bases, and 5 bases lay in between. This CDR3 has 13 residues. Looked up from germline, CDR1 is SGHDT and CDR2 is YYEEEE. The CDR3 region is CASSVGSNQPQHF. The CDR3 DNA reads TGTGCCAGCAGCGTTGGTAGCAATCAGCCCCAGCATTTT.

The sample holds many counts of this clonotype. The genes are TRBV7-9 and TRBJ1-2; weak D call: TRBD1 (5 bases). V lost 11 bases and J lost 1, with 14 bases in between. The V gene's germline CDR1 is SEHNR and CDR2 FQNEAQ (reference sequence). The CDR3 has 13 amino acids. In DNA, the CDR3 is TGTGCCGGCGCAGGGTCCCTTAACTATGGCTACACCTTC. It encodes CAGAGSLNYGYTF.

This clonotype was seen repeatedly, ten times or more. The chain couples TRBV11-2 to TRBJ2-2, with TRBD1 matching 8 bases. Trimming removed 5 bases from V and 1 base from J; junction bases left unmatched: 6. The CDR3 is 16 amino acids. Germline V gene data show CDR1 as SGHAT and CDR2 as FQNNGV. Written as DNA, the CDR3 is TGTGCCAGCAGCCTGGGGACAGGCCGGAACACCGGGGAGCTGTTTTTT. The encoded protein is CASSLGTGRNTGELFF.

This clonotype has just a few counts. The chain is built from TRBV12-3 or TRBV12-4 and TRBJ1-2, with TRBD1 matching over 7 bases. V was pared by 3 bases and J by 6 bases, with 1 base of the junction left unmatched. This CDR3 contains 12 residues. Here the CDR3 reads CASSFRGNGYTF. As DNA, the CDR3 is TGTGCCAGCAGTTTCAGGGGGAATGGCTACACCTTC.

This chain links TRBV20-1 with TRBJ1-1; possible D gene TRBD1, 6 bases. CDR3 length: 15 residues. Trimming cost V 0 bases and J 8 bases, with 19 bases left between them. Germline V gives CDR1 DFQATT, CDR2 SNEGSKA (reference sequence). CDR3 protein: CSARDEDSWWDEAFF. Written as DNA, the CDR3 is TGCAGTGCTAGAGATGAGGACAGCTGGTGGGACGAAGCTTTCTTT.

The chain has TRBV11-3 and TRBJ2-2; no clear D gene. Between the trimmed V and J ends, which lost 4 bases and 7 bases, there was a span of 10 bases. Per germline, CDR1 SGHNT and CDR2 YENEEA. The CDR3 spans 13 residues. This chain's CDR3 is CASSSVGFGELFF. The CDR3 bases are TGTGCCAGCAGCTCCGTGGGTTTCGGGGAGCTGTTTTTT.